This TCR beta chain was sequenced for a study of beta chain features in type 1 diabetes. Concerning this clone itself: One end of the junction varies from germline; a read error may be responsible.

The purity of all sorted populations exceeded 95%. Germline values: CDR1 GTSNPN, CDR2 SVGIG (reference sequence). The CDR3 totals 13 residues. Isolated RNA was reverse transcribed in full, so expressed TCRB transcripts were sequenced. Clones were read by immunoSEQ multiplex PCR, and TCRdb kept only the in-frame ones, dropping some. The sample gives roughly 240,000 clones, more than 65% of which show up once; 0.053% is in the top ten. This sequence originates from a man aged 30-40 years in good health. The chain couples TRBV30 to TRBJ2-1; weak D call: TRBD1 (6 bases). The sample taken for sequencing was naive CD4+ T cells from blood. DNA of the CDR3: TGTGCCTGGAGTGCCCCAGGGGTCAATCAGCAGTTCTTC. Residues: CAWSAPGVNQQFF.